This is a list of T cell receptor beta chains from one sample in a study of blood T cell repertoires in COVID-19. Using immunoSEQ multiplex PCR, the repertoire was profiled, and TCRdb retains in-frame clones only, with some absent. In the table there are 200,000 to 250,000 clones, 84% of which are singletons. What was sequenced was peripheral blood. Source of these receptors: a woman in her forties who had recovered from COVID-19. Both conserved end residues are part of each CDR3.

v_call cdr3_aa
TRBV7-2 CASSPGGGAGGTDTQYF
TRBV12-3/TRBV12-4 CASSFQGLGYTF
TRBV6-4 CASRVAVAGAPYEQYF
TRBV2 CASRDRGFTGELFF
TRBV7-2 CASSTQTGPGNTIYF
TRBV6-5 CASSYGDRGGGYTF
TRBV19 CASSYTGDGGYTF
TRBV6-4 CASSRDSYNSPLHF
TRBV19 CASSMGQGNSPLHF
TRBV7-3 CASSSSGQGGNEQYF
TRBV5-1 CASSLVGGNQPQHF
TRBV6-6 CASSYGDRGPGEAFF
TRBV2 CASSVEIGGELFF
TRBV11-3 CASSLGGAVETQYF
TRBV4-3 CASSQEAQGVGEQYF
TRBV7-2 CASSLLQGTYGYTF
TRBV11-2 CASSLYSGSLNTEAFF
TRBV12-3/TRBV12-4 CASSFGQAYEQYF
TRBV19 CASSIGQVTDTQYF
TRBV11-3 CASSFVSAGGGNEQFF
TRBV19 CASSANVGVEQYF
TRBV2 CASSDSLSNQPQHF
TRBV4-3 CASSPTTRNYGYTF
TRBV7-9 CASSSELNYGYTF
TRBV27 CASSLPVKVVEAFF
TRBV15 CATSRGLGGLANPDTQYF
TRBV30 CAWSLGGEQYF
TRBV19 CASSTSLSVQPQHF
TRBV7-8 CASSLFGEYLDTQYF
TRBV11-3 CASTPPGKNTEAFF
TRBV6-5 CASSYGQETQYF
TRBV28 CASSSGQGGYGYTF
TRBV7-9 CASSTRDRANEKLFF
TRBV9 CASSVDWGQGATEAFF
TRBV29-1 CSVELTGGAYGYTF
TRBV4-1 CASSRGGYSTDTQYF
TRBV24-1 CATRDRVTDTQYF
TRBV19 CASSSASGAGTDTQYF
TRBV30 CAWSASRGPGGTDTQYF
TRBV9 CASSVARVTGELFF
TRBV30 CAWSVPGTENEKLFF